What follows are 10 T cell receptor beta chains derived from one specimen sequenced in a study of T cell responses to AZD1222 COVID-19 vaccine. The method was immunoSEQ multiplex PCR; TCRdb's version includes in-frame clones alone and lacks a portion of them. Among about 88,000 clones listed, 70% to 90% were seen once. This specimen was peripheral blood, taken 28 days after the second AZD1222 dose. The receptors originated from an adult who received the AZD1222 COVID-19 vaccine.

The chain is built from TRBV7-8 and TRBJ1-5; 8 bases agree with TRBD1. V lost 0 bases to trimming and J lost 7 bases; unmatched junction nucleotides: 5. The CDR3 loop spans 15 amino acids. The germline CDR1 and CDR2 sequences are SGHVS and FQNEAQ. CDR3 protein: CASSLARGQGQPQHF. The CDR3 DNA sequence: TGTGCCAGCAGCTTAGCCAGGGGGCAAGGCCAGCCCCAGCATTTT.

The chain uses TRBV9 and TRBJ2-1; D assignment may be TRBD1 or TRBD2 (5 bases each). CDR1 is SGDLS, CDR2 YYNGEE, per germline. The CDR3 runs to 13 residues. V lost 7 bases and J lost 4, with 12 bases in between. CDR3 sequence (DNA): TGTGCCAGCGGGACGGGGTTATACAATGAGCAGTTCTTC. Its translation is CASGTGLYNEQFF.

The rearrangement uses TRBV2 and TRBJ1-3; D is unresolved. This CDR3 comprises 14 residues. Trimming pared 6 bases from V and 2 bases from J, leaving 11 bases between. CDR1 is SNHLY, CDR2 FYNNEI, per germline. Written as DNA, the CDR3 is TGTGCCAGCAGCTCCAGTACACCTGGAAACACCATATATTTT. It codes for CASSSSTPGNTIYF.

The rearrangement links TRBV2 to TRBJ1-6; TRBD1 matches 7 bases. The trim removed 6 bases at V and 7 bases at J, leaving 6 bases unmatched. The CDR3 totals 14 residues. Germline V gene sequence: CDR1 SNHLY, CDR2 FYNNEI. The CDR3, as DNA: TGTGCCAGCAGCCCCGGGACAGAGAATTCACCCCTCCACTTT. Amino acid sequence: CASSPGTENSPLHF.

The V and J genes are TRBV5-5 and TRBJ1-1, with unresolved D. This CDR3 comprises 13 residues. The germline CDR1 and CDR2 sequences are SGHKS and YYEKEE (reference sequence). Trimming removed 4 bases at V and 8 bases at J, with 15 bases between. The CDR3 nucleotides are TGTGCCAGCAGCCGGCGGTGGACGGAGGAAGCTTTCTTT. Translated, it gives CASSRRWTEEAFF.

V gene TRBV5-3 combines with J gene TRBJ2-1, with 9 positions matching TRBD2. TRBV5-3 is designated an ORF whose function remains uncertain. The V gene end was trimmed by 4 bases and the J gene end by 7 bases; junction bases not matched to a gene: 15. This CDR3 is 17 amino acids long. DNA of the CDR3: TGTGCCAGAAGCCTGCGACTAGCGGTCTCCATGGGGAATGAGCAGTTCTTC. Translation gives CARSLRLAVSMGNEQFF.

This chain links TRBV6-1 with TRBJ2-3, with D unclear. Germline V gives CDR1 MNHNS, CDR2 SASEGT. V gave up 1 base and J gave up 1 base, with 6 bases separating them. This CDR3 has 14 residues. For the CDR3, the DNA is TGTGCCAGCAGTGAAGGGGATCGCACAGATACGCAGTATTTT. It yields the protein CASSEGDRTDTQYF.

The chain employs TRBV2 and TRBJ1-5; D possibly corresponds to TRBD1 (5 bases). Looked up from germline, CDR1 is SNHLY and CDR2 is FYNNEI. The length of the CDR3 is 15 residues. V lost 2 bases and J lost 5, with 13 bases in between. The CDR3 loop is CASSETPGAYQPQHF. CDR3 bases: TGTGCCAGCAGTGAAACCCCCGGGGCCTATCAGCCCCAGCATTTT.

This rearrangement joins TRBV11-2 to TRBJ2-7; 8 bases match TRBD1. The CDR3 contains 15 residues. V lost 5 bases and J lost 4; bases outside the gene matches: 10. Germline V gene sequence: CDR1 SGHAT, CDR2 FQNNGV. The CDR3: CASSPQQGARYEQYF. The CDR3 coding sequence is TGTGCCAGCAGCCCTCAGCAGGGGGCTAGGTACGAGCAGTACTTC.

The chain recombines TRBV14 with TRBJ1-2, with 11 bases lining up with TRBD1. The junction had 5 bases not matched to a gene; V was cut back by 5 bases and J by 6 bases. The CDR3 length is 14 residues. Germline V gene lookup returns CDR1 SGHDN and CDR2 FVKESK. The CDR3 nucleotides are TGTGCCAGCAGCGGGACAGGGGGTGGCCATGGCTACACCTTC. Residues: CASSGTGGGHGYTF.